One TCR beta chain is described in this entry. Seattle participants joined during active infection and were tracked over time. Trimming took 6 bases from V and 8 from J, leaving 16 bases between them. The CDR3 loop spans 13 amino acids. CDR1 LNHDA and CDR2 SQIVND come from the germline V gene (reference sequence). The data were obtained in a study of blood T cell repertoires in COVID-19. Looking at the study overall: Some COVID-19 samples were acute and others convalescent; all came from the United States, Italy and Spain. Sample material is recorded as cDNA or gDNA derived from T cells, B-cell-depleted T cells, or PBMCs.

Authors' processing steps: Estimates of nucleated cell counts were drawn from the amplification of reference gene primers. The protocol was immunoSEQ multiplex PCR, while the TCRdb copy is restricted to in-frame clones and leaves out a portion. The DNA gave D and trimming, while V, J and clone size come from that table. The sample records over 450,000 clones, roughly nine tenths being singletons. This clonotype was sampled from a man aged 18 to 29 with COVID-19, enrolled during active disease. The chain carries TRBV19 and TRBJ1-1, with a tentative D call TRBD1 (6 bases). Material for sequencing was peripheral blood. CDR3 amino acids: CASRHRQAREAFF. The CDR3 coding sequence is TGTGCCAGTAGGCACCGACAGGCCAGAGAAGCTTTCTTT.